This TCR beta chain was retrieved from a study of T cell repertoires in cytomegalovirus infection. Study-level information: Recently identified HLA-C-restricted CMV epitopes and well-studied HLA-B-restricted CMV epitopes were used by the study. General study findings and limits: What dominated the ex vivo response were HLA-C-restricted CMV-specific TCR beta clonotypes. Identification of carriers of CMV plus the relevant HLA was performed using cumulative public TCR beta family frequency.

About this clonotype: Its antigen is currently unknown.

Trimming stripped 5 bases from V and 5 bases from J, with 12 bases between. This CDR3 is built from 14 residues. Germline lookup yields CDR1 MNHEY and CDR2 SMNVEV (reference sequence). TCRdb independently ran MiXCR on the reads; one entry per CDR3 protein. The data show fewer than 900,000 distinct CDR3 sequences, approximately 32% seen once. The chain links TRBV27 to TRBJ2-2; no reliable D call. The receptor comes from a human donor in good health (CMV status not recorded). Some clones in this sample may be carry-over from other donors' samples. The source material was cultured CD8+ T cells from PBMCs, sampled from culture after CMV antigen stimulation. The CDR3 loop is CASSLTLFTGELFF. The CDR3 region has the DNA TGTGCCAGCAGTCTAACCTTATTTACCGGGGAGCTGTTTTTT.